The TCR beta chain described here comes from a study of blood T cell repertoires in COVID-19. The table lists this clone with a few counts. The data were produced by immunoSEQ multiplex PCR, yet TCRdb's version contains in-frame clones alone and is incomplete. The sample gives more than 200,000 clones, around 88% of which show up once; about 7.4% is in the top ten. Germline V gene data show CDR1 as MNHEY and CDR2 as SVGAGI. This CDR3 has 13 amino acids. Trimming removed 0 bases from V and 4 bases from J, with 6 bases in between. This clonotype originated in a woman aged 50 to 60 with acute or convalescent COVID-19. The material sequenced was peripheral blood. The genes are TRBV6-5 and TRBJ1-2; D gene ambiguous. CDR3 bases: TGTGCCAGCAGTTACTCGAGTAGCTATGGCTACACCTTC. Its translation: CASSYSSSYGYTF.